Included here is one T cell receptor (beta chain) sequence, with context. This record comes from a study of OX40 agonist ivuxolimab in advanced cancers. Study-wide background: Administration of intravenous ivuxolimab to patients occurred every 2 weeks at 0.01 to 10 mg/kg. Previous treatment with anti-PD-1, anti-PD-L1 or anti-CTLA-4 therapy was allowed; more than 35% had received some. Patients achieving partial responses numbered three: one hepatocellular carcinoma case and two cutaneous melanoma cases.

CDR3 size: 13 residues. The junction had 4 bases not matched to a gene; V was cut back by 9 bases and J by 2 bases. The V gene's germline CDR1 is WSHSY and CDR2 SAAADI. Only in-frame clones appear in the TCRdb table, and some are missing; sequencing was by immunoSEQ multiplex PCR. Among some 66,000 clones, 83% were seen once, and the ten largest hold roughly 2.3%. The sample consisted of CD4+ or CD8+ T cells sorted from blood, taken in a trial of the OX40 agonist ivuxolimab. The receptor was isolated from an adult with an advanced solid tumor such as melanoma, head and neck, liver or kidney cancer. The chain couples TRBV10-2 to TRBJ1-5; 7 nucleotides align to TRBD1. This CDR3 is CASRQGGNQPQHF. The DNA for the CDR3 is TGCGCCAGTCGACAGGGAGGCAATCAGCCCCAGCATTTT.